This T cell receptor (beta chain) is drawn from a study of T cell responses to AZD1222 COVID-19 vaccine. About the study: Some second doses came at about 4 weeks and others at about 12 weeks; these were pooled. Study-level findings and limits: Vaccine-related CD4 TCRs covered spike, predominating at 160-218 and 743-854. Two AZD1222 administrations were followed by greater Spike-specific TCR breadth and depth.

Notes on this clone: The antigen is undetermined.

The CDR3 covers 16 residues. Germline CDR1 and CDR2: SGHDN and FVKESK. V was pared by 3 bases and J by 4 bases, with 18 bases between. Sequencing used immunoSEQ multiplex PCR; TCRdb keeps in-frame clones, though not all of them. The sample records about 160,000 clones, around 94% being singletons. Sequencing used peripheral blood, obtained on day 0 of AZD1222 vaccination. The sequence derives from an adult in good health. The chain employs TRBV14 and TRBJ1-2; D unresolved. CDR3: CASSQDGPQTPYGYTF. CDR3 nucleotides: TGTGCCAGCAGCCAGGACGGACCTCAGACACCCTATGGCTACACCTTC.